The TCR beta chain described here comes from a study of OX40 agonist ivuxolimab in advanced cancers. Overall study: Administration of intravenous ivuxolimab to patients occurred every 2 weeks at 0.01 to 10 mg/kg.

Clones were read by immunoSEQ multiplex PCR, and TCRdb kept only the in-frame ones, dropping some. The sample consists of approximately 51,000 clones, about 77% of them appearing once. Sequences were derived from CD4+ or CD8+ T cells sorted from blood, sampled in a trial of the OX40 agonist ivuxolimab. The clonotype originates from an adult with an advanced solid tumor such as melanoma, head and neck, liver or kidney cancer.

The CDR3 here is CASSLTGINNEQFF. The CDR3 bases are TGCGCCAGCAGCTTGACAGGGATAAACAATGAGCAGTTCTTC. V gene TRBV5-1 combines with J gene TRBJ2-1; weak D call: TRBD1 (6 bases). V lost 1 base and J lost 5, with 10 bases in between. The CDR3 runs 14 residues. In germline, CDR1 is SGHRS, CDR2 YFSETQ.